The 5 T cell receptor beta chains in this list originate from one sample, sequenced in a study of blood T cell repertoires in COVID-19. Sequencing was performed with immunoSEQ multiplex PCR; in TCRdb, only in-frame clones are kept and a portion is missing. The sample lists 150,000 or so clones, less than 90% occurring once. The specimen was PBMCs or T cells enriched from blood (not recorded which). The receptor source for this set is a human donor with acute COVID-19. The donor label of this sample is uncertain.

This clone came up once. The V call is TRBV30, the J call TRBJ1-6; D is possibly TRBD1 (6 bases). Germline CDR1 and CDR2: GTSNPN and SVGIG (reference sequence). CDR3 length: 14 amino acids. Trimming removed 4 bases at V and 9 bases at J, with 16 bases between. The CDR3, as DNA: TGTGCCTGGACGGTACAGGGTTTGGGTTCACCCCTCCACTTT. Amino acid sequence: CAWTVQGLGSPLHF.

The V gene is TRBV10-3, the J gene TRBJ2-7, with 10 bases fitting TRBD1. The trim removed 6 bases at V and 4 bases at J, leaving 6 bases unmatched. The CDR3 has 14 residues. Germline assignment: CDR1 ENHRY and CDR2 SYGVKD. The CDR3 protein is CAIRLTGGSYEQYF. The CDR3 bases are TGTGCCATCAGGTTGACAGGGGGCAGTTACGAGCAGTACTTC.

CDR3 protein: CASSPTNTGELFF. DNA of the CDR3: TGTGCCAGCAGCCCGACAAACACCGGGGAGCTGTTTTTT. V usage is TRBV3-1 (or the pseudogene TRBV3-2) and J usage is TRBJ2-2; D is unresolved. V gave up 4 bases and J gave up 2 bases, with 5 bases separating them. The CDR3 is 13 amino acids. Germline V gene lookup returns CDR1 LGHDT and CDR2 YNNKEL (reference sequence).

This clone was detected only once. The CDR3 sequence: CASSQGTAVNYGYTF. For the CDR3, the DNA is TGTGCCAGCAGCCAGGGGACAGCCGTTAACTATGGCTACACCTTC. J is TRBJ1-2 and V is TRBV14; 7 bases line up with TRBD1. Germline V CDR1 and CDR2: SGHDN, FVKESK. The CDR3 contains 15 residues. The J segment lost 1 base and the V segment lost 3 bases, leaving 5 bases of the junction unmatched.

The chain combines TRBV7-8 with TRBJ2-5; a weak D match, TRBD1 (6 bases). This CDR3 contains 14 residues. Germline CDR1 reads SGHVS; CDR2 reads FQNEAQ. V dropped 4 bases and J dropped 1 base, with 10 bases sitting between them. CDR3 loop: CASSSGQLQETQYF. The DNA for the CDR3 is TGTGCCAGCAGCTCCGGACAGCTCCAAGAGACCCAGTACTTC.